This T cell receptor beta chain came from a study of T cells in localized non-small cell lung cancer. TCRdb keeps only in-frame clones here, not all; method: immunoSEQ multiplex PCR. The profile shows 1,500 to 2,500 clones, roughly 27% of them singletons. The germline gives CDR1 SGHNT, CDR2 YENEEA. After removal of 4 bases from V and 4 bases from J, the junction contained 7 bases not matched to a gene. The CDR3 loop spans 16 amino acids. This clonotype was sampled from a female donor older than 55 with stage I lung adenocarcinoma. This specimen consisted of normal lung tissue next to the tumor, obtained before any cancer treatment. The genes are TRBV11-3 and TRBJ1-2, with 12 bases that match TRBD1. The CDR3 loop reads CASSSGQGAVVYGYTF. CDR3 DNA sequence: TGTGCCAGCAGCTCGGGACAGGGGGCTGTGGTCTATGGCTACACCTTC. Based on the CDR3 plus reference TRBV11-3 and TRBJ1-2, the full variable domain is EAGVVQSPRYKIIEKKQPVAFWCNPISGHNTLYWYLQNLGQGPELLIRYENEEAVDDSQLPKDRFSAERLKGVDSTLKIQPAELGDSAVYLCASSSGQGAVVYGYTFGSGTRLTVV.